The present T cell receptor (beta chain) was sequenced within a study of cytomegalovirus exposure and HLA in healthy donors. Researchers ran the PCR with 60 Vbeta and 13 Jbeta primers. The protocol was immunoSEQ multiplex PCR, while the TCRdb copy is restricted to in-frame clones and leaves out a portion. The sample includes about 150,000 clones, 65% to 80% of them seen just once. Study findings and constraints: A later analysis by the authors found several of the most significant clusters apparently linked to common viral pathogens.

This clone was observed a single time. The target antigen is unknown. The germline V gene has CDR1 GTSNPN and CDR2 SVGIG (reference sequence). The CDR3 is 14 residues long. Trimming took off 2 bases at V and 4 bases at J, with 11 bases between the two ends. The rearrangement links TRBV30 to TRBJ1-4, with D possibly being TRBD1 (6 bases). Sequenced material: PBMCs. This sequence originates from a woman aged 40-49 years in good health and CMV-seronegative. The chain's CDR3 is CAWSRGADNEKLFF. CDR3 nucleotides: TGTGCCTGGAGTCGGGGGGCGGATAATGAAAAACTGTTTTTT.